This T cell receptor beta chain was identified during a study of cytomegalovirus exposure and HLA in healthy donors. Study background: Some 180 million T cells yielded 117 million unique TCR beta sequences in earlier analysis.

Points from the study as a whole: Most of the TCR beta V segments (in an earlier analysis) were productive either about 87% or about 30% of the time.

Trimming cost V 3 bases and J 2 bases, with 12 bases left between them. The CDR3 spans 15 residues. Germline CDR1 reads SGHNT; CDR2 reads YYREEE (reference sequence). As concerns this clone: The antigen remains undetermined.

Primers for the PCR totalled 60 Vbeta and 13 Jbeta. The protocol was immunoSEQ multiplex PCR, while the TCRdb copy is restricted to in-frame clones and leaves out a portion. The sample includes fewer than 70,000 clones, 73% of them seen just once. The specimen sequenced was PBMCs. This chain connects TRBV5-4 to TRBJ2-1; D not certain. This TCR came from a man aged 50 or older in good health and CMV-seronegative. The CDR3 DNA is TGTGCCAGCAGCTCAGAGACTGCTACCTACAATGAGCAGTTCTTC. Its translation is CASSSETATYNEQFF.